The rows below give T cell receptor beta chains drawn from one sample of a study of human T cells and chemical hapten exposure. Each CDR3 protein is one row after TCRdb ran MiXCR on the RACE reads. The sample includes about 130,000 distinct CDR3 sequences, approximately 8.3% seen only once; the top ten take 1.5% to 2%. The sequencing input was whole blood. The receptors here all came from a male donor in good health. Some clones in this sample may be carry-over from other donors' samples. CDR3s leave out the opening cysteine and the closing phenylalanine or tryptophan. Rows give clone size only sometimes, using once, few, many, or a class for an expanded clone.

abundance: few
v_gene: TRBV12-3/TRBV12-4
j_gene: TRBJ2-7
CDR3aa: ASSHPRDSFYEQY

abundance: few
v_gene: TRBV7-9
j_gene: TRBJ2-3
CDR3aa: ASSLSRGGDTQY

abundance: -
v_gene: TRBV9
j_gene: TRBJ2-5
CDR3aa: ASSVAGGSETQY

abundance: -
v_gene: TRBV5-4
j_gene: TRBJ1-1
CDR3aa: ASSPPGQVPDTEAF

abundance: -
v_gene: TRBV27
j_gene: TRBJ2-7
CDR3aa: ASSLLDGAYEQY

abundance: -
v_gene: TRBV11-2
j_gene: TRBJ1-3
CDR3aa: ASSSGVSGNTIY

abundance: many
v_gene: TRBV3-1
j_gene: TRBJ2-7
CDR3aa: ASSQVGTTPYEQY

abundance: -
v_gene: TRBV7-2
j_gene: TRBJ2-1
CDR3aa: ASSLRGGTYNEQF

abundance: -
v_gene: TRBV29-1
j_gene: TRBJ2-6
CDR3aa: SVEDWPDSSTGSGANVLT

abundance: -
v_gene: TRBV7-2
j_gene: TRBJ2-7
CDR3aa: ASSQDSRLEQY

abundance: few
v_gene: TRBV20-1
j_gene: TRBJ2-1
CDR3aa: SASLGGTYYNEQF

abundance: -
v_gene: TRBV24-1
j_gene: TRBJ2-1
CDR3aa: ATGGDNEQF

abundance: -
v_gene: TRBV5-4
j_gene: TRBJ1-1
CDR3aa: ASSLQGGTEAF

abundance: -
v_gene: TRBV4-1
j_gene: TRBJ1-5
CDR3aa: ASSSPGGSNQPQH

abundance: few
v_gene: TRBV5-6
j_gene: TRBJ2-5
CDR3aa: ASDTTGAGETQY

abundance: many
v_gene: TRBV6-5
j_gene: TRBJ2-7
CDR3aa: ASSLGTAHSYEQY

abundance: -
v_gene: TRBV5-6
j_gene: TRBJ1-5
CDR3aa: ASSSGTGLSNQPQH

abundance: -
v_gene: TRBV11-2
j_gene: TRBJ2-1
CDR3aa: ASSHPPSGRGNEQF

abundance: many
v_gene: TRBV27
j_gene: TRBJ1-5
CDR3aa: ASSPGWYQPQH

abundance: many
v_gene: TRBV4-2
j_gene: TRBJ2-1
CDR3aa: ASSQDRLAGNEQF

abundance: few
v_gene: TRBV19
j_gene: TRBJ1-5
CDR3aa: ASSGQSFNQPQH

abundance: few
v_gene: TRBV4-3
j_gene: TRBJ2-1
CDR3aa: ASSQDLAGVYNEQF

abundance: many
v_gene: TRBV5-1
j_gene: TRBJ2-1
CDR3aa: ASWGTTNNEQF

abundance: many
v_gene: TRBV20-1
j_gene: TRBJ1-6
CDR3aa: SARADLGDNSPLH

abundance: few
v_gene: TRBV4-3
j_gene: TRBJ1-6
CDR3aa: ASSQDSGGYDSPLH

abundance: -
v_gene: TRBV6-2/TRBV6-3
j_gene: TRBJ1-1
CDR3aa: ASSYSKDTEAF

abundance: few
v_gene: TRBV12-3/TRBV12-4
j_gene: TRBJ2-1
CDR3aa: ASLAGGPFGEQF

abundance: many
v_gene: TRBV4-3
j_gene: TRBJ2-5
CDR3aa: ASSFWDRGKETQY

abundance: many
v_gene: TRBV5-1
j_gene: TRBJ2-7
CDR3aa: ASSPGQGASYEQY

abundance: -
v_gene: TRBV4-2
j_gene: TRBJ1-2
CDR3aa: ASSQDRPQGTDYGYT

abundance: few
v_gene: TRBV6-5
j_gene: TRBJ1-1
CDR3aa: ASSYGRRGTEAF

abundance: many
v_gene: TRBV12-3/TRBV12-4
j_gene: TRBJ1-2
CDR3aa: ASSFNPTYGYT

abundance: many
v_gene: TRBV6-2/TRBV6-3
j_gene: TRBJ2-2
CDR3aa: ASSYLPPGGESNTGELF

abundance: many
v_gene: TRBV6-2/TRBV6-3
j_gene: TRBJ2-3
CDR3aa: ASTSGRADTQY

abundance: -
v_gene: TRBV6-5
j_gene: TRBJ1-1
CDR3aa: ASSPRPVGTEAF

abundance: few
v_gene: TRBV30
j_gene: TRBJ1-1
CDR3aa: AWSKPPTGMAF

abundance: few
v_gene: TRBV6-6
j_gene: TRBJ1-2
CDR3aa: ASRAPANYGYT